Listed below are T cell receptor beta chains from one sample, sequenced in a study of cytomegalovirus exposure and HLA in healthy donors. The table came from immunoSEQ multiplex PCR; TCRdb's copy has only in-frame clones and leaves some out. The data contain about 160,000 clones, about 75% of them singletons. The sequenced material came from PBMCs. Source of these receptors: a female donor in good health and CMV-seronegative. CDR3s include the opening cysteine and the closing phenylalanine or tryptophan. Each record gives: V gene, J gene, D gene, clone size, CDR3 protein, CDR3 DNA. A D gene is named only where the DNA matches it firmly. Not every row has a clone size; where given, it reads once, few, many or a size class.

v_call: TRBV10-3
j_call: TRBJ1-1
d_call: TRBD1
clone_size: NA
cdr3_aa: CAIISDRDRNTEAFF
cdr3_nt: TGTGCCATCATATCAGACCGGGACAGAAACACTGAAGCTTTCTTT

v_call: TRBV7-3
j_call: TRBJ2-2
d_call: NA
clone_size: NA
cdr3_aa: CASSLSHGTGELFF
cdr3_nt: TGTGCCAGCAGCTTAAGTCACGGTACCGGGGAGCTGTTTTTT

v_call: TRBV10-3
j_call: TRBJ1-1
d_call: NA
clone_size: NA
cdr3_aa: CAISDFDSSNTEAFF
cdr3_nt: TGTGCCATCAGTGATTTTGACAGTTCGAACACTGAAGCTTTCTTT

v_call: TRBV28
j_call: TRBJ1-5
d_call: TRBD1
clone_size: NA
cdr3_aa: CASIPRTGGASPPQHF
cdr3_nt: TGTGCCAGCATTCCTAGGACAGGGGGGGCGAGTCCGCCCCAGCATTTT

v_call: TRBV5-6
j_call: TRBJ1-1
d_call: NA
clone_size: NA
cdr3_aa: CASSLGPVLTEAFF
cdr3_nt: TGTGCCAGCAGCTTGGGTCCAGTTCTGACTGAAGCTTTCTTT

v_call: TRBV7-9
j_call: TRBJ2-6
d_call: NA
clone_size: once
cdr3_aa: CASSLMSGVSSGANVLTF
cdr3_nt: TGTGCCAGCAGCTTAATGTCAGGCGTATCCTCTGGGGCCAACGTCCTGACTTTC

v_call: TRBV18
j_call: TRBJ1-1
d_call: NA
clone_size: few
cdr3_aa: CASSPPGRGTEAFF
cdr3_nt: TGTGCCAGCTCACCCCCCGGGCGGGGCACTGAAGCTTTCTTT

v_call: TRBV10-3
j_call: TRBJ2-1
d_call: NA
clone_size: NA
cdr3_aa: CAISGSGAGVNEQFF
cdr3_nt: TGTGCCATCAGTGGATCAGGGGCCGGGGTCAATGAGCAGTTCTTC

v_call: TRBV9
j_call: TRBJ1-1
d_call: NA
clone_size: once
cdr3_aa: CASSAGDGPLNTEAFF
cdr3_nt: TGTGCCAGCAGCGCGGGGGACGGACCACTGAACACTGAAGCTTTCTTT

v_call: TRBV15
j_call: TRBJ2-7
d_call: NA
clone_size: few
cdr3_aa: CATSRFRTQPYEQYF
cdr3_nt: TGTGCCACCAGCAGATTTAGGACACAACCCTACGAGCAGTACTTC

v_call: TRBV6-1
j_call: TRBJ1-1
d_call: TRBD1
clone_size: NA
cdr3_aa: CASSVGTGMNTEAFF
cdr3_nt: TGTGCCAGCAGTGTTGGGACAGGAATGAACACTGAAGCTTTCTTT

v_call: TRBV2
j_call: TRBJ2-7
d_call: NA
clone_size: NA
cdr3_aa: CASSENTFSYEQYF
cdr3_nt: TGTGCCAGCAGTGAAAATACATTCTCCTACGAGCAGTACTTC

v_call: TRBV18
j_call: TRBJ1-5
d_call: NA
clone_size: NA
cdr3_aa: CASSPNRDNQPQHF
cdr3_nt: TGTGCCAGCTCCCCGAACAGGGACAATCAGCCCCAGCATTTT

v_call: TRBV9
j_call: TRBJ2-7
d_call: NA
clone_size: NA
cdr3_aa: CASSASTGHKHEQYF
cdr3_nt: TGTGCCAGCAGCGCCTCGACAGGACATAAACACGAGCAGTACTTC

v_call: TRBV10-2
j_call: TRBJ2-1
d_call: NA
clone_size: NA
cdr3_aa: CASSPHNEQFF
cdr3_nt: TGCGCCAGCAGTCCTCACAATGAGCAGTTCTTC

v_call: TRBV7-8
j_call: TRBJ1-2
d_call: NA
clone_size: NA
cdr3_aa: CASSLATPRGEGYTF
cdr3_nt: TGTGCCAGCAGCTTAGCTACCCCCAGGGGCGAAGGCTACACCTTC

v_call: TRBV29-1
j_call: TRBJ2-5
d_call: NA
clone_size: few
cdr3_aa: CSVESAVQETQYF
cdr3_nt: TGCAGCGTTGAAAGTGCAGTGCAGGAGACCCAGTACTTC

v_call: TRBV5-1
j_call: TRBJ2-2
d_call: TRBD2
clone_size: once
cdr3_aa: CASSFGTSGSGRSFLPGELFF
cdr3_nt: TGCGCCAGCAGCTTCGGGACTAGCGGGAGTGGCCGGAGTTTTTTGCCCGGGGAGCTGTTTTTT

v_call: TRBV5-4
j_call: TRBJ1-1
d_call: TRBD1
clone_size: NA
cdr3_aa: CASSPRTGLNTEAFF
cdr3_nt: TGTGCCAGCAGCCCTCGGACAGGGCTGAACACTGAAGCTTTCTTT

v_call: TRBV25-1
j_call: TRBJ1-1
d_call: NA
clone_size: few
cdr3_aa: CASSLPGHTEAFF
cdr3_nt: TGTGCCAGCAGCCTTCCTGGGCACACTGAAGCTTTCTTT

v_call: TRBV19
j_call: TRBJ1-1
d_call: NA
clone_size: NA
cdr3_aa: CASSIDMNTEAFF
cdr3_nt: TGTGCCAGTAGTATAGATATGAACACTGAAGCTTTCTTT

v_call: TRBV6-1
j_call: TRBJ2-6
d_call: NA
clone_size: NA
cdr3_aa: CAYRAGANVLTF
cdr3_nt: TGTGCCTACAGGGCTGGGGCCAACGTCCTGACTTTC

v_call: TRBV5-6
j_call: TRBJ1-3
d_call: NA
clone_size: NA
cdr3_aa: CTSSLIGDGNTIYF
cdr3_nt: TGTACCAGCAGCTTGATAGGGGATGGAAACACCATATATTTT

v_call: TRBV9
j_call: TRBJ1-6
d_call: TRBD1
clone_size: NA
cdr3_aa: CASSPGQRNSPLHF
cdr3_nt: TGTGCCAGCAGTCCGGGACAGCGTAATTCACCCCTCCACTTT

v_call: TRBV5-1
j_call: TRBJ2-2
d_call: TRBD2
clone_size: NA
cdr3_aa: CASRMGGTSNTGELFF
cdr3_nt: TGCGCCAGCAGAATGGGAGGGACTTCGAACACCGGGGAGCTGTTTTTT

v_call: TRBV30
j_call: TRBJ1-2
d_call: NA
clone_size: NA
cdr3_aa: CAWSWEGGYTF
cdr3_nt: TGTGCCTGGAGTTGGGAGGGTGGCTACACCTTC

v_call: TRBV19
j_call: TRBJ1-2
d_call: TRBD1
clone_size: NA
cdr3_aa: CASRWTGAEGYTF
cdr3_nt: TGTGCCAGTAGGTGGACAGGGGCGGAGGGCTACACCTTC

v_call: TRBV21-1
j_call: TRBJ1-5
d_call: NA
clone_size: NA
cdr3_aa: CASSKVQGTGGQPQHF
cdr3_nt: TGTGCCAGCAGCAAAGTACAGGGTACTGGAGGACAGCCCCAGCATTTT

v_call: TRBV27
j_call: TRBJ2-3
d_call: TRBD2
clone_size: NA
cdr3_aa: CASSRGGPYTDTQYF
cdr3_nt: TGTGCCAGCAGTCGCGGGGGGCCTTACACAGATACGCAGTATTTT

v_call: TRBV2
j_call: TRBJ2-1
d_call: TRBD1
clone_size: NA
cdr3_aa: CASSDESGGPYNEQFF
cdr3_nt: TGTGCCAGCAGTGATGAGTCAGGGGGCCCCTACAATGAGCAGTTCTTC

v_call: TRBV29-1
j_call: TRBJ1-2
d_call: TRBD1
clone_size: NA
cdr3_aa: CSVVQGGYGYTF
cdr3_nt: TGCAGCGTCGTACAGGGGGGCTATGGCTACACCTTC

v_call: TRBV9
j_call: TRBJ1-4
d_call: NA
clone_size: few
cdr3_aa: CASSVGRGATNEKLFF
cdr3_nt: TGTGCCAGCAGCGTAGGCAGGGGAGCAACTAATGAAAAACTGTTTTTT

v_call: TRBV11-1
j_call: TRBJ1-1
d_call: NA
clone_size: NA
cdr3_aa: CASSLPQGGWTEAFF
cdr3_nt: TGTGCCAGCAGCTTGCCACAGGGAGGGTGGACTGAAGCTTTCTTT

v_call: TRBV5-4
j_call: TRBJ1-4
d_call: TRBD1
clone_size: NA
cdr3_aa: CASSLSGTGNEKLFF
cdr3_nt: TGTGCCAGCAGTCTAAGCGGGACAGGGAATGAAAAACTGTTTTTT

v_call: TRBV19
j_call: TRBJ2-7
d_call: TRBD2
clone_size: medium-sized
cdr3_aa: CASSMGPSGGTYEQYF
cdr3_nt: TGTGCCAGTAGTATGGGGCCTAGCGGGGGGACCTACGAGCAGTACTTC

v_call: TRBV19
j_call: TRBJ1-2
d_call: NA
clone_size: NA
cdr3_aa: CASSSWGLGRVYGYTF
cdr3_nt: TGTGCCAGCTCGAGTTGGGGGCTGGGAAGGGTCTATGGCTACACCTTC

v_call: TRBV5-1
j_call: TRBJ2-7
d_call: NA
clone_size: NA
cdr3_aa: CASSSQQGHEQYF
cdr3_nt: TGCGCCAGCAGCTCACAACAGGGACACGAGCAGTACTTC

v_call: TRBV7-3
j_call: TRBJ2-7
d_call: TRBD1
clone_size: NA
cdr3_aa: CASSLRQGLEQYF
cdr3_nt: TGTGCCAGCAGCTTACGACAGGGCCTCGAGCAGTACTTC

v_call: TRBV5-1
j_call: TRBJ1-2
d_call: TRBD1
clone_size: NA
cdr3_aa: CASSLGDSLLYGYTF
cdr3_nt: TGCGCCAGCAGCTTGGGGGACAGCCTCTTGTATGGCTACACCTTC

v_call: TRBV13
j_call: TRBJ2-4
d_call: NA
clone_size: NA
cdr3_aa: CASSLYRAKNIQYF
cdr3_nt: TGTGCCAGCAGCCTTTACAGGGCCAAAAACATTCAGTACTTC